This entry describes one T cell receptor beta chain. Its specificity is unknown. The entry originates in a study of shared clonotypes between healthy human individuals. The ends were cut back, 5 bases at V and 5 bases at J, with 16 bases in the middle. CDR3 length equals 14 residues. Germline V CDR1 and CDR2: MNHEY, SMNVEV (reference sequence). Study results and limitations: Non-shared clonotypes had lower generation probabilities than those shared by all four donors. The sharing of about 5.3% of naive CD4 clonotypes was seen across a handful of donors.

Methods used by the authors: From ImmunoSEQ came sequences covering only the junction and carrying no quality scores, so filtering differed. Sequencing used immunoSEQ multiplex PCR; TCRdb keeps in-frame clones, though not all of them. D and trimming come from the DNA, and the V and J calls and clone size come from that table. The profile shows roughly 2 million clones, over 85% of them singletons. It was CD45RO-negative cells, positively selected for CCR7, that made up naive CD8 cells, with terminally differentiated effector memory CD45RA+ cells excluded. The gene calls are TRBV27 and TRBJ2-7; TRBD2 is a possible D gene (6 bases). This receptor was taken from a man aged 18 to 30 in good health. Sequenced: naive CD8+ T cells sorted from blood. The CDR3 DNA follows: TGTGCCAGCAGTCTATTATCGGGGGAGAACGAGCAGTACTTC. Its translation: CASSLLSGENEQYF.